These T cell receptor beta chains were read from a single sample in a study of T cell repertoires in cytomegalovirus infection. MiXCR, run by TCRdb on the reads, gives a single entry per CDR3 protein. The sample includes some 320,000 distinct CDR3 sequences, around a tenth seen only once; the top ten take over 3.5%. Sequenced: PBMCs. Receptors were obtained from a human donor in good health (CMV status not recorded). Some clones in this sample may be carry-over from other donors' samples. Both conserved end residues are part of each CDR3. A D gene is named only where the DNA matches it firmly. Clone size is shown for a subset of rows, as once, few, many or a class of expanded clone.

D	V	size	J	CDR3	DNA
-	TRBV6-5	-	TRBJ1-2	CASSKQRTNYGYTF	TGTGCCAGCAGTAAACAGCGAACTAACTATGGCTACACCTTC
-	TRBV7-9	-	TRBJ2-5	CAGQVQETQYF	TGTGCCGGACAAGTCCAAGAGACCCAGTACTTC
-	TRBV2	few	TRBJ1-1	CASSDPPQGPGEAFF	TGTGCCAGCAGTGATCCGCCTCAGGGCCCCGGGGAAGCTTTCTTT
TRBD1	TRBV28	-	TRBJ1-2	CASSNRGLVGYGYTF	TGTGCCAGCAGTAACAGGGGCCTAGTTGGGTATGGCTACACCTTC
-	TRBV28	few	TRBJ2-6	CASSDRSSGANVLTF	TGTGCCAGCAGTGACAGAAGCTCTGGGGCCAACGTCCTGACTTTC
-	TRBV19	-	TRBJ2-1	CASAVLNAQFF	TGTGCCAGCGCAGTCCTCAATGCGCAGTTCTTC
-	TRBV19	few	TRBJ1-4	CASRGRINEKLFF	TGTGCCAGTAGGGGACGGATTAATGAAAAACTGTTTTTT
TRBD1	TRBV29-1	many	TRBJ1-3	CSVEIAPGQGARNTIYF	TGCAGCGTTGAAATCGCCCCGGGACAGGGGGCGAGAAACACCATATATTTT
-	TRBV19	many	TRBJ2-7	CASSILAGETYEQYF	TGTGCCAGTAGTATTCTCGCAGGGGAAACGTACGAGCAGTACTTC
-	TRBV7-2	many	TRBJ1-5	CASSPARKSNQPQHF	TGTGCCAGCAGCCCGGCCCGAAAAAGCAATCAGCCCCAGCATTTT
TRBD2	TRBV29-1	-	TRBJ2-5	CSLGLAGGHETQYF	TGCAGCCTAGGACTAGCGGGGGGGCATGAGACCCAGTACTTC
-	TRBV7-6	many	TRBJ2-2	CASSRIGLASGELFF	TGTGCCAGCAGCCGAATCGGGCTAGCCTCCGGGGAGCTGTTTTTT
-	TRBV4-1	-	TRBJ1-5	CASSQGPRDGQPQHF	TGCGCCAGCAGCCAAGGTCCGCGGGATGGTCAGCCCCAGCATTTT
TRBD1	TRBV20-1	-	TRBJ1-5	CSARERQGFFNQPQHF	TGCAGTGCTAGAGAACGACAGGGTTTCTTCAATCAGCCCCAGCATTTT
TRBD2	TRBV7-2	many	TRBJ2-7	CASSPTGLAGTVEQYF	TGTGCCAGCAGCCCCACCGGACTAGCGGGAACGGTTGAGCAGTACTTC
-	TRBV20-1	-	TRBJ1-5	CSASHLGGADQPQHF	TGCAGTGCTAGTCACTTGGGGGGCGCGGATCAGCCCCAGCATTTT
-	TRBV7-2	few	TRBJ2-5	CASSLGPSQGQETQYF	TGTGCCAGCAGCTTAGGTCCATCCCAGGGTCAAGAGACCCAGTACTTC
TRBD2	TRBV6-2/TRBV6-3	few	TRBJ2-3	CASSPSGGGARTQYF	TGTGCCAGCAGTCCTAGCGGGGGAGGGGCCAGAACGCAGTATTTT
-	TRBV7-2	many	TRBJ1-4	CASSANRVANEKLFF	TGTGCCAGCAGCGCTAACAGAGTGGCTAATGAAAAACTGTTTTTT
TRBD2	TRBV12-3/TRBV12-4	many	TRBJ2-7	CASSLQRELGEQYF	TGTGCCAGCAGCCTACAGCGGGAGCTTGGGGAGCAGTACTTC
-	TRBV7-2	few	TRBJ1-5	CASSLVGQGLNQPQHF	TGTGCCAGCAGCTTAGTTGGTCAGGGCCTAAATCAGCCCCAGCATTTT
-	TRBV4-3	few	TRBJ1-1	CASSQDGQGLNTEAFF	TGCGCCAGCAGCCAAGATGGTCAGGGGTTGAACACTGAAGCTTTCTTT
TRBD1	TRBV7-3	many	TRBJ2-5	CASSIGQGETQYF	TGTGCCAGCAGCATAGGACAGGGCGAGACCCAGTACTTC
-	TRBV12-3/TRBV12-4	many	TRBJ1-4	CASTTGPVNEKLFF	TGTGCCAGCACGACCGGGCCCGTGAATGAAAAACTGTTTTTT
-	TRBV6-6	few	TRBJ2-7	CASTMSIYYEQYF	TGTGCCAGCACCATGTCCATTTACTACGAGCAGTACTTC
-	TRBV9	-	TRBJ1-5	CASSETGSNQPQHF	TGTGCCAGCAGCGAAACAGGTAGCAATCAGCCCCAGCATTTT
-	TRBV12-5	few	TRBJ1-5	CASGGADQPAQHF	TGTGCTAGTGGGGGGGCCGATCAGCCGGCCCAGCATTTT
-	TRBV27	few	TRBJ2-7	CASSHLYEQYF	TGTGCCAGCAGCCACTTATACGAGCAGTACTTC
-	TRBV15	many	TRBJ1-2	CATSRDRRSYYGYTF	TGTGCCACCAGCAGAGATCGAAGGAGTTACTATGGCTACACCTTC
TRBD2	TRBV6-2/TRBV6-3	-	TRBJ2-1	CASLYGGSGKNEQFF	TGTGCCAGCCTTTACGGGGGTAGCGGGAAAAATGAGCAGTTCTTC
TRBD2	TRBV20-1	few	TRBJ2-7	CSARGPGGGAYEQYF	TGCAGTGCTAGAGGGCCCGGCGGGGGAGCCTACGAGCAGTACTTC
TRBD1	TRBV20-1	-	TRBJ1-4	CSASTDREGEKLFF	TGCAGTGCTTCGACGGACAGGGAAGGAGAAAAACTGTTTTTT
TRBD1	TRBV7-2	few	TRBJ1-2	CASSLGTGGLGGYTF	TGTGCCAGCAGCCTAGGGACAGGGGGACTGGGAGGCTACACCTTC
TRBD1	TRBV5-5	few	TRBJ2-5	CASSGGQPYQETQYF	TGTGCCAGCAGCGGGGGACAGCCATACCAAGAGACCCAGTACTTC
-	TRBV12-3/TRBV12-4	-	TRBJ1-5	CASSLRGSGQPQHF	TGTGCCAGCAGTTTACGGGGATCAGGGCAGCCCCAGCATTTT
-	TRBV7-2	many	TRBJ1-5	CASSPYSNQPQHF	TGTGCCAGCAGCCCCTATAGCAATCAGCCCCAGCATTTT
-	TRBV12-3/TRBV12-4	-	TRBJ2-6	CASSMTLVTRMNSGANVLTF	TGTGCCAGCAGTATGACGTTAGTGACAAGGATGAACTCTGGGGCCAACGTCCTGACTTTC
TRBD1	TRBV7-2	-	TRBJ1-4	CASSERTGAFEKLFF	TGTGCCAGCAGCGAACGGACAGGGGCCTTTGAAAAACTGTTTTTT
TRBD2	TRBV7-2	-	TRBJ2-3	CASSPQPSGGSTDTQYF	TGTGCCAGCAGCCCACAACCTAGCGGGGGTAGCACAGATACGCAGTATTTT
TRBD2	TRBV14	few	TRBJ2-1	CASSQVHGTSGRPSYNEQFF	TGTGCCAGCAGCCAAGTGCACGGGACTAGCGGGAGGCCCTCCTACAATGAGCAGTTCTTC
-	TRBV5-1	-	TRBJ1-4	CASSLGQVGRNEKLFF	TGCGCCAGCAGCTTGGGACAGGTCGGTCGCAATGAAAAACTGTTTTTT
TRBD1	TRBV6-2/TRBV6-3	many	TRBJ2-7	CASSLDRGHSEQYF	TGTGCCAGCAGCCTTGACAGGGGGCATTCCGAGCAGTACTTC
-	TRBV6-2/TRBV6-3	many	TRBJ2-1	CASSLGKRGNEQFF	TGTGCCAGCAGCCTAGGGAAGCGAGGCAATGAGCAGTTCTTC
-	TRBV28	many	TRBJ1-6	CASSFSGLQRPNTF	TGTGCCAGCAGTTTCTCTGGGTTACAACGGCCTAACACGTTT
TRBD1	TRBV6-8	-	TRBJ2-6	CASSYWGRGPGANVLTF	TGTGCCAGCAGTTACTGGGGAAGGGGGCCTGGGGCCAACGTCCTGACTTTC
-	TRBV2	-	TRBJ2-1	CASGQYNEQFF	TGTGCCAGCGGACAGTACAATGAGCAGTTCTTC
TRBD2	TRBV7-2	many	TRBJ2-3	CASSPASGGSDTQYF	TGTGCCAGCAGCCCTGCTAGCGGGGGTAGTGATACGCAGTATTTT
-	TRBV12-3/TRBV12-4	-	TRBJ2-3	CASSFGRAADTQYF	TGTGCCAGCAGTTTTGGTAGGGCCGCAGATACGCAGTATTTT
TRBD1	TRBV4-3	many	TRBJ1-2	CASSQDWGQGFEGYTF	TGCGCCAGCAGCCAAGATTGGGGACAGGGGTTCGAAGGCTACACCTTC